A single sample is the source of the 25 T cell receptor beta chains below, sequenced in a study of T cells in Graves' hyperthyroidism and ophthalmopathy. RNA transcripts provided the source from which TCR beta CDR3 regions were amplified. HTBI primers were employed in a first-round RT-PCR of the TCR CDR3. TCRdb re-derived calls from the multiplex PCR reads in MiXCR, one entry per CDR3 protein. Here the sample spans some 490,000 distinct CDR3 sequences, approximately 23% being singletons. Source material: blood. These receptors originate from a woman in her sixties or seventies with Graves' ophthalmopathy.

This clonotype has only a few counts. The rearrangement uses TRBV6-1 and TRBJ1-2, with D uncertain. This CDR3 is 15 amino acids long. V shed 4 bases and J shed 5 bases, with 17 bases lying between them. Germline V gene lookup returns CDR1 MNHNS and CDR2 SASEGT. The CDR3 sequence: CASSGRLPGPYGYTF. The CDR3 DNA is TGTGCCAGCAGTGGGAGACTGCCGGGTCCGTATGGCTACACCTTC.

In this sample, this clonotype turned up a few times. The chain links TRBV12-3 or TRBV12-4 to TRBJ2-3; the match to TRBD2 covers 16 bases. The trim removed 6 bases at V and 3 bases at J, leaving 12 bases unmatched. CDR3 length equals 19 residues. Here the CDR3 reads CASRRGGTSGRAGTDTQYF. The DNA of the CDR3 is TGTGCCAGCAGGAGGGGGGGGACTAGCGGGAGGGCCGGAACAGATACGCAGTATTTT.

This clonotype has at least ten counts. J is TRBJ1-4 and V is TRBV2; 9 bases agree with TRBD1. Germline V gene lookup returns CDR1 SNHLY and CDR2 FYNNEI. The ends lost 6 bases at V and 7 bases at J; junction bases unmatched: 6. This CDR3 comprises 14 residues. The CDR3 loop reads CASRATGGGEKLFF. CDR3 nucleotides: TGTGCCAGCAGAGCCACAGGGGGCGGTGAAAAACTGTTTTTT.

The chain uses TRBV2 and TRBJ1-5; D not certain. The CDR3 runs to 15 residues. CDR1 and CDR2 (germline): SNHLY, FYNNEI. V lost 3 bases and J lost 4, with 13 bases in between. CDR3 coding DNA: TGTGCCAGCAGTGACGAGTTGGGCAGAAATCAGCCCCAGCATTTT. Residues: CASSDELGRNQPQHF.

This clonotype was seen ten or more times. The chain uses TRBV5-1 and TRBJ1-1; 8 nucleotides align to TRBD1. From germline, CDR1 is SGHRS and CDR2 YFSETQ. Trimming removed 7 bases from V and 5 bases from J; junction bases left unmatched: 10. The CDR3 contains 14 residues. The DNA for the CDR3 is TGCGCCAGCGGCCCCCAGGGGGCGCGGACTGAAGCTTTCTTT. It is translated as CASGPQGARTEAFF.

This clonotype was counted ten times or more. The chain employs TRBV2 and TRBJ1-1, with D possibly TRBD1 on 5 matching bases. Germline V lookup: CDR1 SNHLY, CDR2 FYNNEI. CDR3 length: 12 residues. V lost 6 bases and J lost 1, with 6 bases in between. Here the CDR3 DNA reads TGTGCCAGCAGACAGGCGAACACTGAAGCTTTCTTT. Residues: CASRQANTEAFF.

The chain combines TRBV3-1 with TRBJ1-5, with D uncertain. There are 13 residues in the CDR3. Germline V gene lookup returns CDR1 LGHDT and CDR2 YNNKEL (reference sequence). The V end was cut by 2 bases, the J end by 6 bases, with 8 bases between. The CDR3 protein is CASSQYGGQPQHF. The CDR3 DNA reads TGTGCCAGCAGCCAATACGGTGGTCAGCCCCAGCATTTT. The full variable domain, rest sourced from reference TRBV3-1 and TRBJ1-5, is DTAVSQTPKYLVTQMGNDKSIKCEQNLGHDTMYWYKQDSKKFLKIMFSYNNKELIINETVPNRFSPKSPDKAHLNLHINSLELGDSAVYFCASSQYGGQPQHFGDGTRLSIL.

This clonotype was detected a few times. The V gene is TRBV5-1, the J gene TRBJ2-1; either TRBD1 or TRBD2 may supply D (5 bases each). Trimming removed 2 bases at V and 3 bases at J, with 12 bases between. The length of the CDR3 is 15 residues. Germline values: CDR1 SGHRS, CDR2 YFSETQ. The CDR3 region is CASSFSGRDYNEQFF. As DNA, the CDR3 is TGCGCCAGCAGCTTTTCGGGACGAGACTACAATGAGCAGTTCTTC.

This clonotype was detected only a few times. V usage is TRBV20-1 and J usage is TRBJ2-3, with D possibly being TRBD1 (5 bases). The CDR3 runs 14 residues. V shed 6 bases and J shed 3 bases, with 16 bases lying between them. Germline loops: CDR1 DFQATT, CDR2 SNEGSKA (reference sequence). CDR3 residues: CSAPHTGFTDTQYF. CDR3 nucleotides: TGCAGTGCACCACATACAGGTTTTACAGATACGCAGTATTTT.

This chain uses TRBV20-1 with TRBJ1-5, with 9 bases fitting TRBD1. In germline, CDR1 is DFQATT, CDR2 SNEGSKA (reference sequence). V lost 3 bases to trimming and J lost 15 bases; unmatched junction nucleotides: 6. This CDR3 has 11 amino acids. The CDR3 here is CSASSGTGRHF. CDR3 nucleotide sequence: TGCAGTGCTAGTTCCGGGACAGGGCGGCATTTT.

This clonotype was seen repeatedly, ten times or more. The rearrangement links TRBV24-1 to TRBJ2-5; 12 bases align to TRBD2. With 0 bases clipped from V and 4 bases from J, the junction kept 14 bases outside the gene matches. The germline V gene encodes CDR1 KGHDR and CDR2 SFDVKD. The CDR3 is 20 residues long. CDR3 residues: CATSDLGLAGGPVVPETQYF. The CDR3 coding sequence is TGTGCCACCAGTGATTTGGGTCTAGCGGGAGGGCCAGTGGTCCCAGAGACCCAGTACTTC.

This clonotype came up many times. The chain carries TRBV28 and TRBJ1-1; unclear D gene. This CDR3 has 12 amino acids. CDR1 MDHEN and CDR2 SYDVKM come from the germline V gene. The V end was cut by 4 bases, the J end by 6 bases, with 9 bases between. The CDR3 region has the DNA TGTGCCAGCAGTTCCTTTTTCCCTGAAGCTTTCTTT. Its protein product is CASSSFFPEAFF.

There are a few counts of this clonotype. V gene TRBV6-1 combines with J gene TRBJ2-5; 10 bases match TRBD2. The junction had 7 bases not matched to a gene; V was cut back by 5 bases and J by 1 base. Germline-derived CDR1 and CDR2 are MNHNS and SASEGT. This CDR3 is 16 amino acids long. This CDR3 is CASSWTGTSAQETQYF. The DNA for the CDR3 is TGTGCCAGCAGTTGGACCGGGACTAGCGCCCAAGAGACCCAGTACTTC.

This clonotype was detected ten times or more. One end of the junction is discordant with germline, which a read error may explain. This chain links TRBV2 with TRBJ1-1, with 7 bases aligning to TRBD1. This CDR3 comprises 13 residues. CDR1 and CDR2 from the germline V gene are SNHLY and FYNNEI. CDR3 loop: CASSEDRATEAFF. For the CDR3, the DNA is TGTGCCAGCAGCGAAGACAGGGCGACTGAAGCTTTCTTT.

This clonotype has more than one count but fewer than ten. V gene TRBV9 combines with J gene TRBJ2-3; D unresolved. This CDR3 is built from 14 residues. Germline V gene sequence: CDR1 SGDLS, CDR2 YYNGEE. V was cut by 0 bases and J by 0 bases, with 5 bases left in between. DNA for the CDR3: TGTGCCAGCAGCGTAGCCCCCAGCACAGATACGCAGTATTTT. Translated, it gives CASSVAPSTDTQYF.

This clonotype was detected ten times or more. The J gene is TRBJ2-7, the V gene TRBV7-9; D may be TRBD1 or TRBD2 (5 bases each). This CDR3 has 15 residues. Germline V gives CDR1 SEHNR, CDR2 FQNEAQ (reference sequence). V shed 5 bases and J shed 0 bases, with 14 bases lying between them. CDR3 DNA: TGTGCCAGCAGCCGTATCGGGGCGGACTCCTACGAGCAGTACTTC. It translates to CASSRIGADSYEQYF.

The rearrangement links TRBV4-1 to TRBJ2-3; 11 positions agree with TRBD2. The germline V gene encodes CDR1 MGHRA and CDR2 YSYEKL. The ends lost 8 bases at V and 4 bases at J; junction bases unmatched: 5. CDR3 length: 14 amino acids. DNA of the CDR3: TGCGCCAGCCGAATAGCGGGAGGGCCAGATACGCAGTATTTT. This translates into CASRIAGGPDTQYF.

A note on this clonotype: A junction boundary mismatches the germline segment, possibly from a read error. The rearrangement links TRBV7-2 to TRBJ2-3; 10 bases match TRBD2. The CDR3 has 17 amino acids. Germline V lookup: CDR1 SGHTA, CDR2 FQGNSA. CDR3 protein: CASSPWGSSGSRDTQYF. The CDR3 DNA is TGTGCCAGCAGCCCATGGGGGTCTAGCGGGAGCAGAGATACGCAGTATTTT.

The table lists this clonotype with a few counts. V gene TRBV7-3 combines with J gene TRBJ1-2; a weak D match, TRBD1 (6 bases). The CDR3 sequence is 13 residues long. V was pared by 5 bases and J by 6 bases, with 13 bases between. Germline V gene data show CDR1 as SGHTA and CDR2 as FQGTGA. The CDR3 DNA sequence: TGTGCCAGCAGCCCCGGGGGGCTTCATGGCTACACCTTC. Its translation: CASSPGGLHGYTF.

The table lists this clonotype with a few counts. The rearrangement uses TRBV19 and TRBJ2-5; a possible D gene is TRBD1 (6 bases). V was cut by 7 bases and J by 4 bases, with 16 bases left in between. Per the germline V gene, CDR1 is LNHDA and CDR2 is SQIVND (reference sequence). The CDR3 is 14 residues long. CDR3 loop: CASNNRVEGETQYF. The CDR3, as DNA: TGTGCCAGTAACAACAGGGTAGAGGGAGAGACCCAGTACTTC.

In this sample, this clonotype turned up many times. The V and J genes are TRBV12-3 or TRBV12-4 and TRBJ2-7; 9 bases align to TRBD2. This CDR3 spans 16 amino acids. The trim removed 6 bases at V and 4 bases at J, leaving 13 bases unmatched. CDR3 sequence (DNA): TGTGCCAGCAGCCAAACCGGGACTAGCAGGAGGTACGAGCAGTACTTC. Encoded protein: CASSQTGTSRRYEQYF.

Only a few counts were recorded for this clonotype. The chain recombines TRBV11-2 with TRBJ2-1; D not certain. The CDR3 length is 11 residues. V shed 5 bases and J shed 6 bases, with 5 bases lying between them. Germline V gene lookup returns CDR1 SGHAT and CDR2 FQNNGV. CDR3 sequence reads: CASSALNEQFF. Here the CDR3 DNA reads TGTGCCAGCAGCGCTCTCAATGAGCAGTTCTTC. The variable domain in full, with the rest retrieved from reference TRBV11-2 and TRBJ2-1, is EAGVAQSPRYKIIEKRQSVAFWCNPISGHATLYWYQQILGQGPKLLIQFQNNGVVDDSQLPKDRFSAERLKGVDSTLKIQPAKLEDSAVYLCASSALNEQFFGPGTRLTVL.

This chain links TRBV19 with TRBJ2-7; TRBD2 matches at 8 bases. CDR1 is LNHDA, CDR2 SQIVND, per germline (reference sequence). The CDR3 runs to 16 residues. V was pared by 3 bases and J by 6 bases, with 13 bases of the junction left unmatched. The CDR3 loop is CASSMKEAGGGREQYF. The CDR3 DNA reads as TGTGCCAGTAGTATGAAGGAAGCCGGGGGGGGACGCGAGCAGTACTTC.

This clonotype was observed at least ten times. This sequence joins TRBV2 and TRBJ1-2; 7 bases are a match to TRBD1. Germline CDR1 SNHLY, CDR2 FYNNEI. The junction had 6 bases not matched to a gene; V was cut back by 5 bases and J by 3 bases. The CDR3 loop spans 14 amino acids. CDR3 amino acids: CASSLRGRDYGYTF. The CDR3 DNA is TGTGCCAGCAGTCTAAGGGGGCGCGACTATGGCTACACCTTC.

This clonotype occurred many times. The chain recombines TRBV19 with TRBJ2-5, with TRBD1 matching over 12 bases. The germline V gene encodes CDR1 LNHDA and CDR2 SQIVND (reference sequence). The CDR3 length is 12 residues. After removal of 8 bases from V and 5 bases from J, the junction contained 0 bases not matched to a gene. DNA for the CDR3: TGTGCCAGTGGGACAGGGGGCGAGACCCAGTACTTC. It yields the protein CASGTGGETQYF.